The 26 T cell receptor beta chains below come from one sample, sequenced in a study of identical twins. Via MiXCR, TCRdb re-called the 5' RACE reads, giving one row per CDR3 protein. Of 450,000 to 600,000 distinct CDR3 sequences detected, around 24% appear once; the ten largest clones hold around 0.5%. The same data also went into a second study, on yellow fever vaccine responses in identical twins.

The sequencing sample was made of CD4+ T cells sorted from blood. These receptors originate from a woman aged 18-29 years in good health.

V usage is TRBV28 and J usage is TRBJ2-5; possible D gene TRBD1, 6 bases. The CDR3 is made up of 14 amino acids. V was trimmed by 2 bases and J by 4 bases, leaving 11 bases between them. Germline V gene data show CDR1 as MDHEN and CDR2 as SYDVKM. The CDR3 DNA sequence: TGTGCCAGCAGTTTAAGGCAGGGGATAGAGACCCAGTACTTC. Protein: CASSLRQGIETQYF.

The chain uses TRBV2 and TRBJ1-4, with D hard to call. Looked up from germline, CDR1 is SNHLY and CDR2 is FYNNEI. Between the trimmed V and J ends, which lost 6 bases and 8 bases, there was a span of 4 bases. CDR3 length: 10 residues. CDR3 DNA sequence: TGTGCCAGCAGAGACGAAAAACTGTTTTTT. This sequence encodes CASRDEKLFF.

The CDR3 DNA reads TGTGCCAGCACCCTATCTTCGTCGGGAGGGGGACACGAGCAGTACTTC. Translating it yields CASTLSSSGGGHEQYF. The J gene is TRBJ2-7, the V gene TRBV12-3 or TRBV12-4; TRBD2 matches at 8 bases. V gave up 7 bases and J gave up 5 bases; unmatched junction bases: 16. The CDR3 loop spans 16 amino acids.

This clonotype turned up a few times. The rearrangement joins TRBV4-2 to TRBJ2-4, with TRBD1 as a possible D gene (5 bases). There are 18 residues in the CDR3. The germline CDR1 and CDR2 sequences are LGHNA and YNFKEQ. V was trimmed by 4 bases and J by 2 bases, leaving 21 bases between them. This chain's CDR3 is CASSPGPPETGSKNIQYF. The CDR3, as DNA: TGTGCCAGCAGCCCAGGGCCCCCGGAAACCGGGTCCAAAAACATTCAGTACTTC.

The chain recombines TRBV5-1 with TRBJ1-2; D uncertain. The germline CDR1 and CDR2 sequences are SGHRS and YFSETQ. V was cut by 0 bases and J by 7 bases, with 19 bases left in between. CDR3 size: 16 residues. CDR3 protein: CASSLVAFTPSGGYTF. As DNA, the CDR3 is TGCGCCAGCAGCTTGGTGGCCTTTACTCCTTCGGGTGGCTACACCTTC.

This chain uses TRBV24-1 with TRBJ2-5; 14 bases fit TRBD2. Trimming at V came to 11 bases and at J to 4 bases, leaving 20 bases not matched to a gene. The V gene's germline CDR1 is KGHDR and CDR2 SFDVKD. There are 19 residues in the CDR3. CDR3 residues: CAISWVGSGTSGRIETQYF. In DNA, the CDR3 is TGTGCCATCAGCTGGGTTGGGTCCGGGACTAGCGGGAGAATAGAGACCCAGTACTTC.

This clonotype was seen a few times. V and J are TRBV10-2 and TRBJ2-7; D is possibly TRBD1 or TRBD2 (5 bases each). The germline V and J ends were trimmed by 0 bases and 4 bases, with 16 bases remaining between them. Looked up from germline, CDR1 is WSHSY and CDR2 is SAAADI. There are 16 residues in the CDR3. The CDR3 here is CASSESGTARIYEQYV. The CDR3 DNA reads TGCGCCAGCAGTGAGTCTGGGACGGCGAGGATATACGAGCAGTACGTC.

J is TRBJ2-4 and V is TRBV12-3 or TRBV12-4; D is unresolved. The V and J ends lost 2 bases and 3 bases respectively, with 8 bases between them. There are 14 residues in the CDR3. The CDR3 sequence: CASSLWLNKNIQYF. CDR3 nucleotide sequence: TGTGCCAGCAGTTTATGGTTAAACAAAAACATTCAGTACTTC.

This clonotype was observed a handful of times. The gene calls are TRBV4-1 and TRBJ2-3; 9 positions match TRBD2. Per the germline V gene, CDR1 is MGHRA and CDR2 is YSYEKL. The CDR3 is made up of 18 amino acids. Trimming at V came to 0 bases and at J to 5 bases, leaving 12 bases not matched to a gene. The chain's CDR3 is CASSQEGGYGGRGDTQYF. The CDR3, as DNA: TGCGCCAGCAGCCAAGAAGGAGGGTATGGCGGGAGGGGAGATACGCAGTATTTT.

This clonotype was seen only a few times. V is TRBV20-1 and J is TRBJ2-3; TRBD1 agrees at 10 bases. V lost 3 bases, J lost 2 bases, and 5 bases stayed unmatched. This CDR3 is built from 15 residues. Per the germline V gene, CDR1 is DFQATT and CDR2 is SNEGSKA (reference sequence). CDR3 sequence reads: CSASTGTGATDTQYF. The CDR3 DNA reads TGCAGTGCTAGTACCGGGACAGGGGCCACAGATACGCAGTATTTT.

This rearrangement joins TRBV12-3 or TRBV12-4 to TRBJ2-1; TRBD2 matches at 8 bases. V gave up 1 base and J gave up 7 bases; unmatched junction bases: 9. CDR3 length equals 16 residues. CDR3 protein: CASSLDLREVGNEQFF. DNA of the CDR3: TGTGCCAGCAGTTTAGATCTGCGGGAGGTTGGAAATGAGCAGTTCTTC.

The chain couples TRBV20-1 to TRBJ2-3, with 8 nucleotides matching TRBD1. CDR1 and CDR2 from the germline V gene are DFQATT and SNEGSKA (reference sequence). This CDR3 region has 15 residues. The J segment lost 0 bases and the V segment lost 5 bases, leaving 7 bases of the junction unmatched. The CDR3 region is CSAGTQGVSTDTQYF. The CDR3 nucleotides are TGCAGTGCTGGAACACAGGGGGTGAGCACAGATACGCAGTATTTT.

This clonotype was seen more than once but under ten times. The chain has TRBV6-1 and TRBJ1-2, with TRBD1 matching over 7 bases. The CDR3 covers 15 residues. CDR1 and CDR2 (germline): MNHNS, SASEGT. With 5 bases clipped from V and 2 bases from J, the junction kept 8 bases outside the gene matches. Here the CDR3 DNA reads TGTGCCAGCAGTAGAACCGGGACAGAGAACTATGGCTACACCTTC. Translating gives CASSRTGTENYGYTF.

This clonotype appeared a few times. The chain recombines TRBV20-1 with TRBJ2-1, with 7 bases lining up with TRBD2. Germline CDR1 reads DFQATT; CDR2 reads SNEGSKA (reference sequence). J gave up 9 bases and V 0 bases, and 8 bases lay outside the gene matches. The CDR3 spans 14 residues. CDR3 amino acids: CSAREVGGGSEQFF. Written as DNA, the CDR3 is TGCAGTGCTAGAGAAGTGGGTGGCGGGAGTGAGCAGTTCTTC.

This clonotype was detected a few times. The gene calls are TRBV20-1 and TRBJ1-6; TRBD1 might be the D (6 bases). This CDR3 spans 14 amino acids. The germline CDR1 and CDR2 sequences are DFQATT and SNEGSKA (reference sequence). Trimming left V 3 bases short and J 8 bases short, with 14 bases between. CDR3 sequence (DNA): TGCAGTGCTAGCGGGGACATGAGGGATTCACCCCTCCACTTT. Translated, it gives CSASGDMRDSPLHF.

The chain uses TRBV20-1 and TRBJ2-5, with TRBD1 identical over 7 bases. Germline CDR1 reads DFQATT; CDR2 reads SNEGSKA (reference sequence). The trim removed 2 bases at V and 2 bases at J, leaving 8 bases unmatched. The CDR3 consists of 15 residues. The chain's CDR3 is CSARTRQGRQETQYF. The CDR3 bases are TGCAGTGCTAGAACAAGACAGGGCCGTCAAGAGACCCAGTACTTC.

This chain connects TRBV28 to TRBJ2-7; D uncertain. The CDR3 covers 13 residues. Trimming pared 1 base from V and 6 bases from J, leaving 10 bases between. The germline CDR1 and CDR2 sequences are MDHEN and SYDVKM. For the CDR3, the DNA is TGTGCCAGCAGTTTATCGGGCCCCTTCGAGCAGTACTTC. This codes for CASSLSGPFEQYF.

The chain carries TRBV28 and TRBJ2-3; possible D gene TRBD1, 6 bases. CDR3 length equals 16 residues. CDR1 is MDHEN and CDR2 is SYDVKM in the germline V gene. Trimming took off 3 bases at V and 6 bases at J, with 19 bases between the two ends. CDR3 DNA sequence: TGTGCCAGCAGTTTGGGGGCGAGGGGTCTCGGCGATACGCAGTATTTT. Translation gives CASSLGARGLGDTQYF.

This clonotype turned up a few times. The chain recombines TRBV12-3 or TRBV12-4 with TRBJ2-7; either TRBD1 or TRBD2 may supply D (5 bases each). There are 13 residues in the CDR3. V shed 6 bases and J shed 6 bases, with 15 bases lying between them. CDR3 nucleotide sequence: TGTGCCAGCAGCCTCAATTGGGGACGCGAGCAGTACTTC. This sequence encodes CASSLNWGREQYF.

The gene calls are TRBV7-9 and TRBJ2-5; 7 bases line up with TRBD1. After removal of 2 bases from V and 3 bases from J, the junction contained 6 bases not matched to a gene. CDR1 and CDR2 from the germline V gene are SEHNR and FQNEAQ (reference sequence). The CDR3 is made up of 15 amino acids. The CDR3 region is CASSLRDSGKETQYF. CDR3 sequence (DNA): TGTGCCAGCAGCTTACGGGACAGTGGTAAAGAGACCCAGTACTTC.

The chain uses TRBV25-1 and TRBJ2-1; D ambiguous. Looked up from germline, CDR1 is MGHDK and CDR2 is SYGVNS. This CDR3 spans 12 amino acids. Trimming stripped 8 bases from V and 5 bases from J, with 10 bases between. In nucleotides, the CDR3 is TGTGCCAGCGCTCCGGCGGACAATGAGCAGTTCTTC. It codes for CASAPADNEQFF.

There are a few counts of this clonotype. This sequence joins TRBV10-3 and TRBJ2-2; the D gene is possibly TRBD1 (5 bases). The V end was cut by 3 bases, the J end by 7 bases, with 12 bases between. Germline CDR1 and CDR2: ENHRY and SYGVKD. The CDR3 loop spans 14 amino acids. In nucleotides, the CDR3 is TGTGCCATCAGTGATATAGGGGAAGGCGGGGAGCTGTTTTTT. Protein: CAISDIGEGGELFF.

This clonotype came up many times. At one of its ends the junction is not consistent with the germline gene, which may arise from a read error. The chain links TRBV18 to TRBJ2-2; a possible D gene is TRBD1 (6 bases). The CDR3 consists of 13 residues. Germline V gene sequence: CDR1 KGHSH, CDR2 LQKENI. The CDR3 region has the DNA TGCGCCAGCAGCCCACAGGGCACCGGGGAGCTGTTTTTT. Its translation: CASSPQGTGELFF.

This clonotype was seen more than once but under ten times. The V call is TRBV5-1, the J call TRBJ1-1; no firm D call. Trimming removed 10 bases from V and 0 bases from J, with 13 bases in between. The germline gives CDR1 SGHRS, CDR2 YFSETQ. This CDR3 region has 13 residues. Here the CDR3 reads CACTSGMNTEAFF. CDR3 in DNA: TGCGCCTGTACCAGCGGGATGAACACTGAAGCTTTCTTT.

This chain links TRBV10-2 with TRBJ2-3, with a tentative D call TRBD2 (5 bases). Trimming removed 5 bases at V and 6 bases at J, with 18 bases between. The CDR3 has 15 residues. Germline V gene data show CDR1 as WSHSY and CDR2 as SAAADI. The CDR3 loop reads CASSSERSPGDTQYF. The CDR3 bases are TGCGCCAGCAGTTCCGAGCGGAGCCCGGGGGATACGCAGTATTTT.

This clonotype was counted a few times. The chain recombines TRBV12-3 or TRBV12-4 with TRBJ2-2; possible D gene TRBD1, 6 bases. This CDR3 contains 16 residues. Trimming took 3 bases from V and 2 from J, leaving 13 bases between them. CDR3 DNA sequence: TGTGCCAGCAGTTTTGGTGGGGGCACCAACACCGGGGAGCTGTTTTTT. Its protein product is CASSFGGGTNTGELFF.